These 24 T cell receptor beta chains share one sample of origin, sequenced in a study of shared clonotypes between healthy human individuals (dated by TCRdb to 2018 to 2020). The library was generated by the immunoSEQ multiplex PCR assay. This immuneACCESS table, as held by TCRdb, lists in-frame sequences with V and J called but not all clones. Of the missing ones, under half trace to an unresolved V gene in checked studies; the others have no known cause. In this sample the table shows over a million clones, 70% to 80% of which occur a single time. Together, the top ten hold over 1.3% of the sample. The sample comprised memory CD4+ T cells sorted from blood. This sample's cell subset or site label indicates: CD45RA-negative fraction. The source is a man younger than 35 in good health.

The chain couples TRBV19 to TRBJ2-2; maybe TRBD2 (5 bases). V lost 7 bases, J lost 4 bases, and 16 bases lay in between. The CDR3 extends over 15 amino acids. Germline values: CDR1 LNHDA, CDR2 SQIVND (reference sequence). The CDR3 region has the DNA TGTGCCAGTAAAGTCCAAGGGAGAGGCACCGGGGAGCTGTTTTTT. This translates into CASKVQGRGTGELFF. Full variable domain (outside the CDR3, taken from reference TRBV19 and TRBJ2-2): DGGITQSPKYLFRKEGQNVTLSCEQNLNHDAMYWYRQDPGQGLRLIYYSQIVNDFQKGDIAEGYSVSREKKESFPLTVTSAQKNPTAFYLCASKVQGRGTGELFFGEGSRLTVL.

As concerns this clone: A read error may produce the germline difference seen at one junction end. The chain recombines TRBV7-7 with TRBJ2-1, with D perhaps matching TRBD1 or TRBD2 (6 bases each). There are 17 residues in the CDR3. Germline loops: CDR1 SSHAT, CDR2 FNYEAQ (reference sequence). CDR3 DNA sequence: TGTGCTAGCAGCTTAGTTTCGGGGGCCATTCCCTACAATGAGCAGTTCTTC. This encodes CASSLVSGAIPYNEQFF.

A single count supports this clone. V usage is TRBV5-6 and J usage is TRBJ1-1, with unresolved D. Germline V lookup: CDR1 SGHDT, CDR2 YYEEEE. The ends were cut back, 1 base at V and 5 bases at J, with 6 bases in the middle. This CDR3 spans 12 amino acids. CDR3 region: CASSLRWTEAFF. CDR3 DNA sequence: TGTGCCAGCAGCTTGCGATGGACTGAAGCTTTCTTT.

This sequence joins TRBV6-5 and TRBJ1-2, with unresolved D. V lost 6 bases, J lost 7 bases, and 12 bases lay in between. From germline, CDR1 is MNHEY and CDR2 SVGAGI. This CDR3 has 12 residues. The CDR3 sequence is CASRPISGGYTF. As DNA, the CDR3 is TGTGCCAGCAGGCCGATATCCGGTGGCTACACCTTC.

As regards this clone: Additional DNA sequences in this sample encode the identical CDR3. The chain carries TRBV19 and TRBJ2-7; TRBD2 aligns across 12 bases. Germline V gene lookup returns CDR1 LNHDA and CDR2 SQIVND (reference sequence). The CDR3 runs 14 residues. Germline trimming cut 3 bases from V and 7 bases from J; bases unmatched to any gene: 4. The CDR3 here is CASSISGLAGEQYF. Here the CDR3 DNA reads TGTGCCAGTAGTATTTCCGGACTAGCGGGAGAGCAGTACTTC. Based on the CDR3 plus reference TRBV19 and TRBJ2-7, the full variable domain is DGGITQSPKYLFRKEGQNVTLSCEQNLNHDAMYWYRQDPGQGLRLIYYSQIVNDFQKGDIAEGYSVSREKKESFPLTVTSAQKNPTAFYLCASSISGLAGEQYFGPGTRLTVT.

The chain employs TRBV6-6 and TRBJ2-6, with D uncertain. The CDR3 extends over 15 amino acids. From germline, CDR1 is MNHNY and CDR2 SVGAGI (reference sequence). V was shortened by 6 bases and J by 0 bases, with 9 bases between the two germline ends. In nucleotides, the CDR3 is TGTGCCAGCAGCGAAACCTACTCTGGGGCCAACGTCCTGACTTTC. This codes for CASSETYSGANVLTF.

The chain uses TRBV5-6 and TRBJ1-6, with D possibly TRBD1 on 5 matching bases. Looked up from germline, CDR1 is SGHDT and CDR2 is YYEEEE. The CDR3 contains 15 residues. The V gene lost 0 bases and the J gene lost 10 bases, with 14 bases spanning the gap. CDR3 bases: TGTGCCAGCAGCTTGGATCCCAGGGTAAACTCACCCCTCCACTTT. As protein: CASSLDPRVNSPLHF.

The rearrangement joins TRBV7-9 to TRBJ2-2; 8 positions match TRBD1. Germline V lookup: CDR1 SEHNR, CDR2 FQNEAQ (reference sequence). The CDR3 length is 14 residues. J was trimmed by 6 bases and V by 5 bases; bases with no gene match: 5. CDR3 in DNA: TGTGCCAGCAGCAAGCGACAGGGGCCCGGGGAGCTGTTTTTT. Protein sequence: CASSKRQGPGELFF.

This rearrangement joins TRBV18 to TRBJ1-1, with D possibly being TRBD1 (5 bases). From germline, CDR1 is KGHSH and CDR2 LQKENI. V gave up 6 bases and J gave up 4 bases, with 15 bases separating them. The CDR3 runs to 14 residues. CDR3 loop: CASSLDGGGTEAFF. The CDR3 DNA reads TGTGCCAGCTCTCTAGACGGTGGGGGCACTGAAGCTTTCTTT.

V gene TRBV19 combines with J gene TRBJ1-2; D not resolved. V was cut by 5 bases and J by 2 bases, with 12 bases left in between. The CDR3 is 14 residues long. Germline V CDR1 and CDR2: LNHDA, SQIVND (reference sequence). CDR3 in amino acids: CASSYGETNYGYTF. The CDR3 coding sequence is TGTGCCAGTAGTTACGGGGAGACCAACTATGGCTACACCTTC.

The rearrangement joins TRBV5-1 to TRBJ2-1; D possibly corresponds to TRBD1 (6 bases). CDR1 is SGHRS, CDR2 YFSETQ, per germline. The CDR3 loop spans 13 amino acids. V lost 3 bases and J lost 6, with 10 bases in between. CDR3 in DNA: TGCGCCAGCAGCTACGGGACATCCAATGAGCAGTTCTTC. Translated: CASSYGTSNEQFF.

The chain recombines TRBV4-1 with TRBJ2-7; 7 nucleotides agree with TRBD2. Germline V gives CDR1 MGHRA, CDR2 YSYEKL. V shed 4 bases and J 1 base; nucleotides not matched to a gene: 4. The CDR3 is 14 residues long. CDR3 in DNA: TGCGCCAGCAGCCGCGAGCGGGGATCCTACGAGCAGTACTTC. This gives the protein CASSRERGSYEQYF.

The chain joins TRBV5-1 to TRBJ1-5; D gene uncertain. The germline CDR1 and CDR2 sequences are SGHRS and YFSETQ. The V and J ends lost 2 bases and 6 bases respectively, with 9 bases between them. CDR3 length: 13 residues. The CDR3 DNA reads TGCGCCAGCAGCTTCGGGGAGGGTCAGCCCCAGCATTTT. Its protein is CASSFGEGQPQHF.

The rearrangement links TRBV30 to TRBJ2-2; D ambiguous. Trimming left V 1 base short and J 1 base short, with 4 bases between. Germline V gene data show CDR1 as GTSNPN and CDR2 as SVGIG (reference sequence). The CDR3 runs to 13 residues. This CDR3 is CAWSDGNTGELFF. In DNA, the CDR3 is TGTGCCTGGAGTGACGGGAACACCGGGGAGCTGTTTTTT.

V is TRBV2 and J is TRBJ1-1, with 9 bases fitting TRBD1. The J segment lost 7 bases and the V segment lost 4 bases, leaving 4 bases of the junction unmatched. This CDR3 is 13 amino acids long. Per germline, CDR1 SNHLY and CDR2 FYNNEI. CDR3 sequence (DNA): TGTGCCAGCAGTGTACAGGGGGCGTTTGAAGCTTTCTTT. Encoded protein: CASSVQGAFEAFF.

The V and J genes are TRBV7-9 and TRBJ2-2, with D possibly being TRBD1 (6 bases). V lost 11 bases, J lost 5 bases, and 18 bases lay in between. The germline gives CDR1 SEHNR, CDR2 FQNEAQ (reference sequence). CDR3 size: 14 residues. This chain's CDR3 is CAAKSAGETGELFF. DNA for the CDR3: TGTGCCGCCAAAAGCGCAGGGGAGACCGGGGAGCTGTTTTTT.

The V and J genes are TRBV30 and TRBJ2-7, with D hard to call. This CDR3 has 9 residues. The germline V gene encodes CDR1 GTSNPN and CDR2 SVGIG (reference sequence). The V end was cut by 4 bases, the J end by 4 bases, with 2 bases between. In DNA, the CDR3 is TGTGCCTGGAAGTACGAGCAGTACTTC. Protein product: CAWKYEQYF.

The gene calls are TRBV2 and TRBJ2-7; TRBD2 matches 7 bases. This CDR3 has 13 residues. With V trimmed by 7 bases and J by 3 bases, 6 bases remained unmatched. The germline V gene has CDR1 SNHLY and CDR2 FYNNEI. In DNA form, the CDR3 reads TGTGCCAGCATTCGGACTAGGGGCTACGAGCAGTACTTC. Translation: CASIRTRGYEQYF.

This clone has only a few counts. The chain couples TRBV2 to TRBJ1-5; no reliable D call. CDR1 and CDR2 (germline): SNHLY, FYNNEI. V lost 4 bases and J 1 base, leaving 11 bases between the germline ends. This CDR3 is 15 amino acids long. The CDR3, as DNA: TGTGCCAGCAGTGCAGTTGGAAGCAGCAATCAGCCCCAGCATTTT. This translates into CASSAVGSSNQPQHF.

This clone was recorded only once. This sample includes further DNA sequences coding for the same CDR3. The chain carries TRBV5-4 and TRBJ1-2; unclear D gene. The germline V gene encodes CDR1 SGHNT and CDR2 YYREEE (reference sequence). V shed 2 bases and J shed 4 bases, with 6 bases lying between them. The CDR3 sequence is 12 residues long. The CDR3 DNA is TGTGCCAGCAGCTTAAATAGCTATGGCTACACCTTC. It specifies CASSLNSYGYTF.

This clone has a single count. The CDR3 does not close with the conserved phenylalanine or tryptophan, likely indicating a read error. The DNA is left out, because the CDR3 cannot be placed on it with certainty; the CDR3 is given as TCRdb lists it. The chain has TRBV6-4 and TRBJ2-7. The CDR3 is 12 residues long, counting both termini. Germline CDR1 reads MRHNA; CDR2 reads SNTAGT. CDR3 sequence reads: CASEKDRPSWDE.

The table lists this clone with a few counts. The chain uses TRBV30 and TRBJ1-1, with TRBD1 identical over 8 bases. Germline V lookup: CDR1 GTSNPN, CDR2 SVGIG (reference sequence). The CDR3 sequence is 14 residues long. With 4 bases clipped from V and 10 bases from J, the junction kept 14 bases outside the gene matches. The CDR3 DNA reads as TGTGCCTGGATTGACGACAGGGGATCCCGTAGAGCTTTCTTT. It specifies CAWIDDRGSRRAFF.

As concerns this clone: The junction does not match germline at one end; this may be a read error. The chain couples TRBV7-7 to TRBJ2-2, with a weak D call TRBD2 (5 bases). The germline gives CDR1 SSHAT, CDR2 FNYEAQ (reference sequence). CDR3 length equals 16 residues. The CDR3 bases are TGTGCTAGCAGCTTAACGCGGGTATCGAACACCGGGGAGCTGTTTTTT. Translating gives CASSLTRVSNTGELFF.

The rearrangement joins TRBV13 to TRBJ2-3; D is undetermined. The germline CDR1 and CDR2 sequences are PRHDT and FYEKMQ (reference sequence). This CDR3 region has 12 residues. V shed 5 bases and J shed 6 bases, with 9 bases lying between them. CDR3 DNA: TGTGCCAGCAGCCTCGTAGGGGATACGCAGTATTTT. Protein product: CASSLVGDTQYF.